The 17 T cell receptor beta chains below come from one sample, sequenced in a study of T cell changes during pregnancy in multiple sclerosis. Assay: immunoSEQ multiplex PCR; the TCRdb copy retains only in-frame clones and omits some. The sample contains fewer than 30,000 clones, 88% of which appear only once. Sequenced here: CD8+ T cells from peripheral blood mononuclear cells, sampled in the second trimester of pregnancy. These receptor sequences come from a female donor with multiple sclerosis, enrolled in a pregnancy study.

V and J are TRBV11-2 and TRBJ2-1; no reliable D call. V was clipped by 2 bases and J by 10 bases, with 12 bases between them. The CDR3 is 13 amino acids. Germline V gene sequence: CDR1 SGHAT, CDR2 FQNNGV. The CDR3: CASSLSPRREQFF. The CDR3, as DNA: TGTGCCAGCAGCTTAAGCCCGCGTCGGGAGCAGTTCTTC.

The V and J genes are TRBV4-1 and TRBJ2-2; TRBD2 matches 7 bases. The germline CDR1 and CDR2 sequences are MGHRA and YSYEKL. Losses at the gene ends were 3 bases for V and 6 bases for J; bases not matched to a gene: 7. The CDR3 loop spans 15 amino acids. The CDR3 DNA reads TGCGCCAGCAGCCAGAGACTAGCCCCAGCCGGGGAGCTGTTTTTT. This translates into CASSQRLAPAGELFF.

The CDR3 reads CASSYSGSYEQYF. The CDR3 nucleotides read TGTGCCAGCAGCTACAGCGGGAGTTACGAGCAGTACTTC. The chain combines TRBV5-6 with TRBJ2-7; 8 bases line up with TRBD2. With 3 bases clipped from V and 4 bases from J, the junction kept 3 bases outside the gene matches. CDR1 and CDR2 (germline): SGHDT, YYEEEE. CDR3 length equals 13 residues.

This chain joins TRBV30 and TRBJ2-3; TRBD2 agrees at 8 bases. The CDR3 covers 17 residues. J gave up 3 bases and V 2 bases, and 13 bases lay outside the gene matches. Germline V gene data show CDR1 as GTSNPN and CDR2 as SVGIG (reference sequence). The CDR3 loop is CAWSPKWRGEWTDTQYF. The DNA of the CDR3 is TGTGCCTGGAGTCCCAAGTGGCGGGGGGAGTGGACAGATACGCAGTATTTT. Full variable domain (missing parts from reference TRBV30 and TRBJ2-3): SQTIHQWPATLVQPVGSPLSLECTVEGTSNPNLYWYRQAAGRGLQLLFYSVGIGQISSEVPQNLSASRPQDRQFILSSKKLLLSDSGFYLCAWSPKWRGEWTDTQYFGPGTRLTVL.

The chain links TRBV13 to TRBJ2-5; 8 bases map to TRBD1. The V gene end was trimmed by 5 bases and the J gene end by 4 bases; junction bases not matched to a gene: 6. The CDR3 is 14 amino acids. Germline V CDR1 and CDR2: PRHDT, FYEKMQ (reference sequence). The CDR3, as DNA: TGTGCCAGCAGCCCCCAAGGGACAGGAGAGACCCAGTACTTC. This sequence encodes CASSPQGTGETQYF.

The V call is TRBV28, the J call TRBJ1-1; D gene uncertain. In germline, CDR1 is MDHEN, CDR2 SYDVKM. V was shortened by 0 bases and J by 4 bases, with 6 bases between the two germline ends. CDR3 size: 13 residues. CDR3 sequence (DNA): TGTGCCAGCAGTTTATGGACATCCACTGAAGCTTTCTTT. Translation gives CASSLWTSTEAFF.

This clone was seen many times. The chain is built from TRBV28 and TRBJ2-6; D is perhaps TRBD1 (6 bases). V gave up 7 bases and J gave up 0 bases, with 13 bases separating them. Germline CDR1 MDHEN, CDR2 SYDVKM. The length of the CDR3 is 16 residues. DNA of the CDR3: TGTGCCAGCACGGGACAAGGTTTCTCTGGGGCCAACGTCCTGACTTTC. It yields the protein CASTGQGFSGANVLTF.

The rearrangement links TRBV2 to TRBJ2-1, with a weak D call TRBD2 (5 bases). V lost 8 bases and J lost 3, with 11 bases in between. Germline-derived CDR1 and CDR2 are SNHLY and FYNNEI. The CDR3 extends over 13 amino acids. CDR3 amino acids: CASAGPNYNEQFF. The CDR3 bases are TGTGCCAGCGCGGGTCCAAACTACAATGAGCAGTTCTTC.

Notes on this clone: Distinct nucleotide sequences in the sample also encode this CDR3. This chain joins TRBV6-5 and TRBJ1-1; possible D gene TRBD1, 6 bases. Germline lookup yields CDR1 MNHEY and CDR2 SVGAGI. The V end lost 8 bases, the J end lost 5 bases, and 12 bases lay between the germline ends. CDR3 length: 12 residues. CDR3 DNA sequence: TGTGCCAGCTCCAGGGGTGGGACTGAAGCTTTCTTT. This gives the protein CASSRGGTEAFF.

The chain is built from TRBV9 and TRBJ2-2; 8 positions match TRBD2. Germline-derived CDR1 and CDR2 are SGDLS and YYNGEE. The V segment lost 4 bases and the J segment 6 bases; nucleotides outside the gene matches: 11. The CDR3 loop spans 16 amino acids. CDR3 loop: CASSSPGTSTSGELFF. The CDR3 region has the DNA TGTGCCAGCAGCTCACCCGGGACTAGTACTTCCGGGGAGCTGTTTTTT.

The chain is built from TRBV30 and TRBJ2-7, with D tentatively TRBD2 (6 bases). Trimming stripped 2 bases from V and 1 base from J, with 9 bases between. This CDR3 comprises 13 residues. Germline V gene data show CDR1 as GTSNPN and CDR2 as SVGIG (reference sequence). The CDR3 DNA reads as TGTGCCTGGAGTCCTGGAGGGTCCTACGAGCAGTACTTC. This encodes CAWSPGGSYEQYF.

This rearrangement joins TRBV7-3 to TRBJ2-1; possible D gene TRBD2, 5 bases. Germline CDR1 is SGHTA and CDR2 is FQGTGA. This CDR3 spans 15 amino acids. With 5 bases removed from V and 0 bases from J, the gap between germline ends came to 11 bases. CDR3 protein: CASSLSGSSYNEQFF. The CDR3 DNA follows: TGTGCCAGCAGCCTGTCTGGGAGCTCCTACAATGAGCAGTTCTTC.

This chain links TRBV2 with TRBJ1-2; D remains ambiguous. Trimming stripped 5 bases from V and 2 bases from J, with 6 bases between. Germline V gene sequence: CDR1 SNHLY, CDR2 FYNNEI. This CDR3 is 12 amino acids long. The CDR3 bases are TGTGCCAGCAGTTACACCAACTATGGCTACACCTTC. This encodes CASSYTNYGYTF.

This chain joins TRBV23-1 and TRBJ1-2; 9 positions agree with TRBD1. TRBV23-1 is assigned to the ORF class and has an uncertain function. The CDR3 covers 17 residues. The V gene end was trimmed by 7 bases and the J gene end by 3 bases; junction bases not matched to a gene: 15. The CDR3 protein is CASTQISGTGSHYGYTF. CDR3 sequence (DNA): TGCGCCAGCACCCAAATTTCCGGGACAGGGTCTCACTATGGCTACACCTTC.

The J gene is TRBJ1-2, the V gene TRBV27; 8 bases are a match to TRBD1. The germline CDR1 and CDR2 sequences are MNHEY and SMNVEV (reference sequence). V gave up 6 bases and J gave up 3 bases; unmatched junction bases: 6. CDR3 length: 14 amino acids. In DNA form, the CDR3 reads TGTGCCAGCAGGGTTGGGACAGGCTACTATGGCTACACCTTC. This translates into CASRVGTGYYGYTF.

V usage is TRBV18 and J usage is TRBJ2-3, with D hard to call. The CDR3 runs to 13 residues. Germline CDR1 KGHSH, CDR2 LQKENI. Trimming shortened V by 2 bases and J by 2 bases, and 5 bases separated the two germline ends. The CDR3, as DNA: TGTGCCAGCTCACCAAGCAACACAGATACGCAGTATTTT. Residues: CASSPSNTDTQYF.

The chain carries TRBV7-9 and TRBJ1-4; no clear D. V was shortened by 5 bases and J by 5 bases, with 18 bases between the two germline ends. CDR3 length: 16 amino acids. Germline lookup yields CDR1 SEHNR and CDR2 FQNEAQ (reference sequence). Here the CDR3 DNA reads TGTGCCAGCAGCCCCCTCAGCGGGAACGGGAATGAAAAACTGTTTTTT. It is translated as CASSPLSGNGNEKLFF.